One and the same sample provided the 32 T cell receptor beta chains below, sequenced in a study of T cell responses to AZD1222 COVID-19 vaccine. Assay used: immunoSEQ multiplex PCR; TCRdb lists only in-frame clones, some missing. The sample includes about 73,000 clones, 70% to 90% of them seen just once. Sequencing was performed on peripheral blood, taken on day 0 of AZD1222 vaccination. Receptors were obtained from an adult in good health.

CDR3: CASSLAVGQSLNNEQFF. CDR3 sequence (DNA): TGCGCCAGCAGCTTGGCCGTGGGACAGAGCCTCAACAATGAGCAGTTCTTC. The chain is built from TRBV5-1 and TRBJ2-1; 7 bases match TRBD1. V was clipped by 0 bases and J by 5 bases; unmatched bases: 11. Germline V CDR1 and CDR2: SGHRS, YFSETQ. CDR3 length: 17 residues.

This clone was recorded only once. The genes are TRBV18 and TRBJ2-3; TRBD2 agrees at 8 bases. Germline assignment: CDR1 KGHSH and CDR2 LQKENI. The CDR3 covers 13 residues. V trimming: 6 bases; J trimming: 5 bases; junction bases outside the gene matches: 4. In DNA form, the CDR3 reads TGTGCCAGCTCCTCTACTAGCGGAGATACGCAGTATTTT. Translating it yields CASSSTSGDTQYF.

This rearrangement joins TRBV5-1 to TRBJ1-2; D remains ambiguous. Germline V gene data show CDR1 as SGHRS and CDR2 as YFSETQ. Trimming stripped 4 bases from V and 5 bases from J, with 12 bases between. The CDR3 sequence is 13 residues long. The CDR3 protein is CASSQTFAYGYTF. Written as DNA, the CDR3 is TGCGCCAGCAGCCAGACATTTGCGTATGGCTACACCTTC.

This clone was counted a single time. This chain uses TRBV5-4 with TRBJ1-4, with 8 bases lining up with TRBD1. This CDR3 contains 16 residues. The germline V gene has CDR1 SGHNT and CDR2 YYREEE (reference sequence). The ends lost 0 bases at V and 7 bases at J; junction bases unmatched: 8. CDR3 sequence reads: CASSLDRGSGGEKLFF. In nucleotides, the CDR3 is TGTGCCAGCAGCTTGGACAGGGGGAGTGGGGGTGAAAAACTGTTTTTT.

The CDR3 region is CSVTPPPVNTEAFF. DNA of the CDR3: TGCAGCGTCACCCCCCCGCCGGTGAACACTGAAGCTTTCTTT. The chain uses TRBV29-1 and TRBJ1-1; D is ambiguous. This CDR3 is built from 14 residues. V was pared by 6 bases and J by 0 bases, with 14 bases between. The germline gives CDR1 SQVTM, CDR2 ANQGSEA.

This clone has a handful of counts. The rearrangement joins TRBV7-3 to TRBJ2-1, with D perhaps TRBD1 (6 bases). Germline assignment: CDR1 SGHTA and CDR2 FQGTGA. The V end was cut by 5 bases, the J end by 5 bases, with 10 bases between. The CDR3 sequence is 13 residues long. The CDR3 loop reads CASSQGPDNEQFF. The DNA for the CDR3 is TGTGCCAGCAGCCAGGGGCCGGACAATGAGCAGTTCTTC. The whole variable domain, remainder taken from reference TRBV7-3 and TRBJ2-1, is GAGVSQTPSNKVTEKGKYVELRCDPISGHTALYWYRQSLGQGPEFLIYFQGTGAADDSGLPNDRFFAVRPEGSVSTLKIQRTERGDSAVYLCASSQGPDNEQFFGPGTRLTVL.

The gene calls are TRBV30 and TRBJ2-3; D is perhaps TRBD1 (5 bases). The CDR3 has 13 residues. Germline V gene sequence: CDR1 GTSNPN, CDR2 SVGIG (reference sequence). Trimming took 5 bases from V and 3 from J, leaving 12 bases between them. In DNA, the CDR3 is TGTGCCTGGTGTAGGCAGGGTACAGATACGCAGTATTTT. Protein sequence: CAWCRQGTDTQYF.

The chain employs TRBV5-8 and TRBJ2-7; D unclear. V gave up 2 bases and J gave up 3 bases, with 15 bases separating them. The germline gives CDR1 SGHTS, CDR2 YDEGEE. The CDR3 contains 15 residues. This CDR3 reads CASSFSPALVYEQYF. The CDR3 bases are TGTGCCAGCAGCTTCTCCCCAGCGCTCGTCTACGAGCAGTACTTC.

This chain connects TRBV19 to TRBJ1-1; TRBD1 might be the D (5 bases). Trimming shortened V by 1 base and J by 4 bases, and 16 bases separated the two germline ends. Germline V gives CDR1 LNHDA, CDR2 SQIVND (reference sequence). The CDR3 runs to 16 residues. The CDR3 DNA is TGTGCCAGTAGTATAGGGAGTCAGGGAATTGGCACTGAAGCTTTCTTT. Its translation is CASSIGSQGIGTEAFF.

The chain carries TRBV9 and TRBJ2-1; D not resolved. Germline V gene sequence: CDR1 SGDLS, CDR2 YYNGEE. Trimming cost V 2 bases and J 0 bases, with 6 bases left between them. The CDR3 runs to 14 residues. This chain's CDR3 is CASSVESSYNEQFF. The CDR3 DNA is TGTGCCAGCAGCGTGGAAAGCTCCTACAATGAGCAGTTCTTC. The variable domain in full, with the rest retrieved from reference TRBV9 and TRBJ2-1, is DSGVTQTPKHLITATGQRVTLRCSPRSGDLSVYWYQQSLDQGLQFLIQYYNGEERAKGNILERFSAQQFPDLHSELNLSSLELGDSALYFCASSVESSYNEQFFGPGTRLTVL.

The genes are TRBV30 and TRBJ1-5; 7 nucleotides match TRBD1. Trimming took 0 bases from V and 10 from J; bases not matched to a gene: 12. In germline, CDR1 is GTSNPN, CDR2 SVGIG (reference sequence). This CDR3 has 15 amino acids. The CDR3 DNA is TGTGCCTGGAGTGTAGTGGGGGACAGCGGTCTTCCCCAGCATTTT. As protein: CAWSVVGDSGLPQHF.

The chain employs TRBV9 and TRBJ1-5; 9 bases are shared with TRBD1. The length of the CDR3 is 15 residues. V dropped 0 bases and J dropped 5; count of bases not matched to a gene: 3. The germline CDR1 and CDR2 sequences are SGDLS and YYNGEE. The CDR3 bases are TGTGCCAGCAGCGTAGACGGGACAGGGTATCAGCCCCAGCATTTT. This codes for CASSVDGTGYQPQHF.

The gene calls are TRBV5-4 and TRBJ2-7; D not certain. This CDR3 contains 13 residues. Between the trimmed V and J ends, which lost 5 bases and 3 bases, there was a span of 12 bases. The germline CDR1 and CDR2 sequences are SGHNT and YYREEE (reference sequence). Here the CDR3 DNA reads TGTGCCAGCAGTCGAGACACCCTCTACGAGCAGTACTTC. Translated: CASSRDTLYEQYF.

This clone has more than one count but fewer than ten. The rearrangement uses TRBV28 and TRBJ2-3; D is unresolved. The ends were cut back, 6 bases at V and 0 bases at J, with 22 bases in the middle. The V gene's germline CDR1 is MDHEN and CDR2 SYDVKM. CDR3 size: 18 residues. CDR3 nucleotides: TGTGCCAGCAGAGGCGGTAGCTTCGGAGTCCCTAGCACAGATACGCAGTATTTT. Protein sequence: CASRGGSFGVPSTDTQYF.

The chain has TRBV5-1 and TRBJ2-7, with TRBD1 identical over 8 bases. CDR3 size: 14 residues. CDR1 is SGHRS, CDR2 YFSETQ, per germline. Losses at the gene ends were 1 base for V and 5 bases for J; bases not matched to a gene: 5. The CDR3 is CASSLWNRGNEQYF. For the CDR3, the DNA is TGCGCCAGCAGCTTGTGGAACAGGGGGAACGAGCAGTACTTC. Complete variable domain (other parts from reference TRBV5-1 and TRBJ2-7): KAGVTQTPRYLIKTRGQQVTLSCSPISGHRSVSWYQQTPGQGLQFLFEYFSETQRNKGNFPGRFSGRQFSNSRSEMNVSTLELGDSALYLCASSLWNRGNEQYFGPGTRLTVT.

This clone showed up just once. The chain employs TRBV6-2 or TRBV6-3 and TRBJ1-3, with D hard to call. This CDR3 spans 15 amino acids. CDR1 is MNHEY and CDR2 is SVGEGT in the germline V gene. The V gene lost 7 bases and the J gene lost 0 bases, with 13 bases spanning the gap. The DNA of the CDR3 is TGTGCCAGCACCCCCACGTCCTCCTCTGGAAACACCATATATTTT. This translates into CASTPTSSSGNTIYF.

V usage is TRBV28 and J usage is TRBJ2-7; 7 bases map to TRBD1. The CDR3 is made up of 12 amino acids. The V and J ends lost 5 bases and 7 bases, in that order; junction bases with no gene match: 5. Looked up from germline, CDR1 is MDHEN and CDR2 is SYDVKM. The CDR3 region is CASSRTGLEQYF. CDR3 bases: TGTGCCAGCAGTCGGACAGGTTTAGAGCAGTACTTC.

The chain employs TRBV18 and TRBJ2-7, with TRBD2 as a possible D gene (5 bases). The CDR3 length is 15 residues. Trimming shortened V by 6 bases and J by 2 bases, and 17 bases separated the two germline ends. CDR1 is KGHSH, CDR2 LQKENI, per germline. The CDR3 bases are TGTGCCAGCTCCCCTGAATCACTAGACACCTACGAGCAGTACTTC. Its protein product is CASSPESLDTYEQYF.

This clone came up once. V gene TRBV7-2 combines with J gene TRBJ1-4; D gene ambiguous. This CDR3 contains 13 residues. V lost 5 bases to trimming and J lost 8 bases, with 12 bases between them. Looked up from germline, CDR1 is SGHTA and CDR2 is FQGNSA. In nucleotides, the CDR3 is TGTGCCAGCAGCATACAAGGAAGGGAAAAACTGTTTTTT. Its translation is CASSIQGREKLFF.

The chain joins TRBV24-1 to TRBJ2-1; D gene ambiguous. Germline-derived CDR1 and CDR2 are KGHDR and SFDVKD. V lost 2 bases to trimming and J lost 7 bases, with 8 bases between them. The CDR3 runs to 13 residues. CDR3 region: CATSDSSTNEQFF. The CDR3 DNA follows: TGTGCCACCAGTGATTCAAGTACAAATGAGCAGTTCTTC.

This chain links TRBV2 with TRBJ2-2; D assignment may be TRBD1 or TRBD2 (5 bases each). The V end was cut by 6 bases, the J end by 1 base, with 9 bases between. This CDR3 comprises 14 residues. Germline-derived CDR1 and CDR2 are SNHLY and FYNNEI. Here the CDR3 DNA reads TGTGCCAGCAGGAGGGGTCAGAACACCGGGGAGCTGTTTTTT. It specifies CASRRGQNTGELFF.

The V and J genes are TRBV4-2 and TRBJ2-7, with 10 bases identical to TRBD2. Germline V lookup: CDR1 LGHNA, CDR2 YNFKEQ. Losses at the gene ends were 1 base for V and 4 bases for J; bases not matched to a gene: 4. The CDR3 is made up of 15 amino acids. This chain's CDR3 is CASSQVGAGGYEQYF. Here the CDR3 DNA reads TGTGCCAGCAGCCAAGTAGGAGCGGGGGGGTACGAGCAGTACTTC.

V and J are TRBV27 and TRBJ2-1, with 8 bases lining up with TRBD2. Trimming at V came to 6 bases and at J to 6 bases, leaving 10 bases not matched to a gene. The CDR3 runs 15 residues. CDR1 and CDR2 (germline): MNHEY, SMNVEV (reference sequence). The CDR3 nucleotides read TGTGCCAGCAGCCAAATCCCGGGACTAGTCAATGAGCAGTTCTTC. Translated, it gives CASSQIPGLVNEQFF.

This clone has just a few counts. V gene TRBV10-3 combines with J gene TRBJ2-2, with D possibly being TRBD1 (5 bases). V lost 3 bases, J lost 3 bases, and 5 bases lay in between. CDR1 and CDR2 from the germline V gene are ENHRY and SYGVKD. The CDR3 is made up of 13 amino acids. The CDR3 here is CAISDRDTGELFF. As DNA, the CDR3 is TGTGCCATCAGTGACAGGGACACCGGGGAGCTGTTTTTT.

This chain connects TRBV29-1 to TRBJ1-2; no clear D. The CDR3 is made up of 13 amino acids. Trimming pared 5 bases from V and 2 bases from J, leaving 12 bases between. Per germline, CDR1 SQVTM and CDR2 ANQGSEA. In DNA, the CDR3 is TGCAGCGTTCAACGGTGGGAGAACTATGGCTACACCTTC. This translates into CSVQRWENYGYTF.

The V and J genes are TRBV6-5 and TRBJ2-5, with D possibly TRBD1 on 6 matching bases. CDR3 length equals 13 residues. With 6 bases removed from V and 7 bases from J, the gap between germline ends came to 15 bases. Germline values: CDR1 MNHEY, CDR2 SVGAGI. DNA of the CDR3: TGTGCCAGCAGCTCCGGGACACTGGGGACCCAGTACTTC. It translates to CASSSGTLGTQYF.

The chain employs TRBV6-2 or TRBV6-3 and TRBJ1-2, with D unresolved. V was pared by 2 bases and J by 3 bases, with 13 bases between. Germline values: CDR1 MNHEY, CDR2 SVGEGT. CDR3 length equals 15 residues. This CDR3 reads CASSYRPGVDYGYTF. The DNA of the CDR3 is TGTGCCAGCAGTTACCGACCCGGGGTGGACTATGGCTACACCTTC.

CDR3 coding DNA: TGTGCCAGCAGCGATCATCGGTCTGGACTGGATAATTCACCCCTCCACTTT. Its protein product is CASSDHRSGLDNSPLHF. This chain connects TRBV4-2 to TRBJ1-6; D is unresolved. The germline CDR1 and CDR2 sequences are LGHNA and YNFKEQ. The V end lost 5 bases, the J end lost 5 bases, and 19 bases lay between the germline ends. The length of the CDR3 is 17 residues.

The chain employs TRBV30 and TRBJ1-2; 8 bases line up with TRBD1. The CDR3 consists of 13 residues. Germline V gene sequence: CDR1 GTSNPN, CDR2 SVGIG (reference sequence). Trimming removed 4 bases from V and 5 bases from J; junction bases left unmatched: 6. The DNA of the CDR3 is TGTGCCTGGACAAGACAGGGGTCGTATGGCTACACCTTC. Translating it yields CAWTRQGSYGYTF. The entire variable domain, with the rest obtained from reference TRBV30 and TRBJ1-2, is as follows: SQTIHQWPATLVQPVGSPLSLECTVEGTSNPNLYWYRQAAGRGLQLLFYSVGIGQISSEVPQNLSASRPQDRQFILSSKKLLLSDSGFYLCAWTRQGSYGYTFGSGTRLTVV.

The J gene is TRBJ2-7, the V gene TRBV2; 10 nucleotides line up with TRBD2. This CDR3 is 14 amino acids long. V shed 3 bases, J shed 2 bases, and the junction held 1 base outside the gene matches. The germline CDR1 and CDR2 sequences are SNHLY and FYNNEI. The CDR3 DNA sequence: TGTGCCAGCAGTGACACTAGCGGGGCCTACGAGCAGTACTTC. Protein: CASSDTSGAYEQYF.

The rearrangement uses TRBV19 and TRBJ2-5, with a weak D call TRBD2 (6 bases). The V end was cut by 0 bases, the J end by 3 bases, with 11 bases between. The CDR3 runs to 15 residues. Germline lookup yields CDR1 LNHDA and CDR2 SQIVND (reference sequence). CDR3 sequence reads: CASSIDPGSKETQYF. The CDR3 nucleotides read TGTGCCAGTAGTATAGATCCCGGGAGCAAAGAGACCCAGTACTTC.

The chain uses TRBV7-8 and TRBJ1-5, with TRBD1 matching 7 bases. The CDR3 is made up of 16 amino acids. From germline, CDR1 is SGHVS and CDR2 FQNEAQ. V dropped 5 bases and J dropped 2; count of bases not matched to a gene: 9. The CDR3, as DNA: TGTGCCAGCAGCCCGCATGACAGGGTCCGCAATCAGCCCCAGCATTTT. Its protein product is CASSPHDRVRNQPQHF.